This entry features one T cell receptor beta chain sequence. This sample stems from a study of T cells in Graves' hyperthyroidism and ophthalmopathy. Amplification of TCR beta CDR3 regions used RNA as the template. First-round RT-PCR with HTBI primers amplified the TCR CDR3 region. TCRdb reprocessed the multiplex PCR reads via MiXCR and lists one record per CDR3 protein. The repertoire has about 600,000 distinct CDR3 sequences, about 16% of them found once; the top ten carry roughly 3.4%. This clonotype originated in a woman aged 40 to 49 with Graves' ophthalmopathy. Sequencing was done on a sample of blood.

In nucleotides, the CDR3 is TGTGCCAGCTCATCGACAGGGGGGGGCACTGAAGCTTTCTTT. Translation: CASSSTGGGTEAFF. The V and J genes are TRBV18 and TRBJ1-1; 9 bases line up with TRBD1. V was pared by 5 bases and J by 4 bases, with 5 bases of the junction left unmatched. CDR1 is KGHSH, CDR2 LQKENI, per germline. The CDR3 is made up of 14 amino acids.